A single sample gave rise to the 24 T cell receptor beta chains below, sequenced in a study of cytomegalovirus exposure and HLA in healthy donors. PCR was performed using 60 Vbeta and 13 Jbeta primers. Sequencing was performed with immunoSEQ multiplex PCR; in TCRdb, only in-frame clones are kept and a portion is missing. The repertoire table contains 150,000 or so clones. Sequencing used PBMCs. All receptors come from a young man in good health and CMV-seronegative.

V usage is TRBV27 and J usage is TRBJ1-6; perhaps TRBD1 as D (5 bases). Germline CDR1 reads MNHEY; CDR2 reads SMNVEV (reference sequence). Deletions cut 5 bases from V and 0 bases from J, with 14 bases between. The CDR3 is 17 amino acids. CDR3 residues: CASSSRGTSSYNSPLHF. The CDR3 DNA follows: TGTGCCAGCAGTAGTAGGGGTACGAGCTCCTATAATTCACCCCTCCACTTT.

The rearrangement links TRBV6-5 to TRBJ2-3, with D unresolved. V lost 6 bases and J 3 bases, leaving 7 bases between the germline ends. Germline values: CDR1 MNHEY, CDR2 SVGAGI. The CDR3 is 12 amino acids. The CDR3 sequence is CASRSNTDTQYF. The DNA for the CDR3 is TGTGCCAGCAGATCAAATACAGATACGCAGTATTTT.

The rearrangement joins TRBV9 to TRBJ2-7, with D possibly matching TRBD1 (6 bases). Trimming pared 4 bases from V and 4 bases from J, leaving 15 bases between. The CDR3 has 14 amino acids. The germline gives CDR1 SGDLS, CDR2 YYNGEE. The CDR3 protein is CASSPGTTKYEQYF. For the CDR3, the DNA is TGTGCCAGCAGCCCCGGGACAACGAAATACGAGCAGTACTTC.

The chain combines TRBV28 with TRBJ1-5; D is ambiguous. V was trimmed by 10 bases and J by 5 bases, leaving 15 bases between them. This CDR3 has 13 residues. Germline V gives CDR1 MDHEN, CDR2 SYDVKM. In nucleotides, the CDR3 is TGTGCCACCAGCGGCGCGCGGGATCAGCCCCAGCATTTT. This translates into CATSGARDQPQHF.

The V gene is TRBV13, the J gene TRBJ1-2; D might be TRBD1 (5 bases). The germline V gene has CDR1 PRHDT and CDR2 FYEKMQ (reference sequence). The CDR3 is 14 amino acids. Trimming shortened V by 5 bases and J by 6 bases, and 16 bases separated the two germline ends. CDR3 DNA: TGTGCCAGCAGCCCTCCCCGGGGGGGGAATGGCTACACCTTC. It translates to CASSPPRGGNGYTF.

J is TRBJ1-1 and V is TRBV6-1; 9 positions match TRBD1. The CDR3 runs 15 residues. Unmatched junction bases numbered 9, after V lost 6 bases and J lost 4 bases. Germline assignment: CDR1 MNHNS and CDR2 SASEGT. The CDR3 spells CASSPTGQGFTEAFF. The CDR3 nucleotides read TGTGCCAGCAGCCCAACGGGACAGGGATTCACTGAAGCTTTCTTT.

The chain employs TRBV10-3 and TRBJ1-1; 7 bases agree with TRBD1. The germline CDR1 and CDR2 sequences are ENHRY and SYGVKD. Losses at the gene ends were 0 bases for V and 4 bases for J; bases not matched to a gene: 5. The CDR3 runs 15 residues. CDR3 in amino acids: CAISESTSGGTEAFF. For the CDR3, the DNA is TGTGCCATCAGTGAGTCAACATCAGGGGGCACTGAAGCTTTCTTT.

The genes are TRBV2 and TRBJ2-7, with TRBD2 matching 10 bases. This CDR3 is 15 amino acids long. V was clipped by 0 bases and J by 4 bases; unmatched bases: 3. Germline V gene data show CDR1 as SNHLY and CDR2 as FYNNEI. DNA of the CDR3: TGTGCCAGCAGTGAAGCATCTAGCGGGAGTTACGAGCAGTACTTC. It yields the protein CASSEASSGSYEQYF.

Details on this clone: The same CDR3 arises from other DNA sequences in this sample as well. The chain has TRBV6-1 and TRBJ2-1; D is possibly TRBD2 (6 bases). This CDR3 has 14 amino acids. The ends were cut back, 3 bases at V and 6 bases at J, with 12 bases in the middle. CDR1 is MNHNS, CDR2 SASEGT, per germline. CDR3 amino acids: CASSEAVGGNEQFF. The CDR3 bases are TGTGCCAGCAGTGAGGCTGTGGGGGGCAATGAGCAGTTCTTC.

V is TRBV5-1 and J is TRBJ1-2; D is undetermined. Germline CDR1 is SGHRS and CDR2 is YFSETQ. This CDR3 spans 16 amino acids. V dropped 0 bases and J dropped 6 bases, with 18 bases sitting between them. The CDR3: CASSLAPRGPPDGYTF. DNA for the CDR3: TGCGCCAGCAGCTTGGCCCCTCGTGGGCCTCCTGATGGCTACACCTTC.

The chain couples TRBV4-2 to TRBJ1-5; D is ambiguous. The CDR3 spans 15 residues. Germline lookup yields CDR1 LGHNA and CDR2 YNFKEQ. Trimming stripped 0 bases from V and 5 bases from J, with 11 bases between. The CDR3 nucleotides are TGTGCCAGCAGCCAAGATCTACAGCAGTATCAGCCCCAGCATTTT. It codes for CASSQDLQQYQPQHF.

V and J are TRBV2 and TRBJ2-7; 7 bases match TRBD2. The germline V gene encodes CDR1 SNHLY and CDR2 FYNNEI. The length of the CDR3 is 15 residues. V trimming: 3 bases; J trimming: 3 bases; junction bases outside the gene matches: 8. The CDR3 region has the DNA TGTGCCAGCAGTGATCCGGCTAGCGGATACTACGAGCAGTACTTC. Translating gives CASSDPASGYYEQYF.

This sequence joins TRBV4-3 and TRBJ2-3; D is unresolved. V lost 3 bases and J 2 bases, leaving 9 bases between the germline ends. The CDR3 loop spans 14 amino acids. Germline V gives CDR1 LGHNA, CDR2 YSLEER. As DNA, the CDR3 is TGCGCCAGCAGCCACCTACTATACACAGATACGCAGTATTTT. It encodes CASSHLLYTDTQYF.

The rearrangement joins TRBV18 to TRBJ1-1, with 9 bases fitting TRBD1. The germline gives CDR1 KGHSH, CDR2 LQKENI. Trimming at V came to 4 bases and at J to 5 bases, leaving 5 bases not matched to a gene. This CDR3 has 14 residues. The DNA for the CDR3 is TGTGCCAGCTCACAAGGACAGGGGCAAACTGAAGCTTTCTTT. Translated, it gives CASSQGQGQTEAFF.

The chain combines TRBV18 with TRBJ1-1; 12 bases are shared with TRBD1. The CDR3 length is 16 residues. Germline V gene lookup returns CDR1 KGHSH and CDR2 LQKENI. The ends lost 6 bases at V and 3 bases at J; junction bases unmatched: 8. The CDR3 loop reads CASSPSRDRGHTEAFF. CDR3 coding DNA: TGTGCCAGCTCTCCGTCCCGGGACAGGGGGCACACTGAAGCTTTCTTT.

CDR3 amino acids: CAISEDRNSYEQYF. As DNA, the CDR3 is TGTGCCATCAGTGAGGACAGAAACTCCTACGAGCAGTACTTC. The rearrangement links TRBV10-3 to TRBJ2-7, with D possibly TRBD1 on 5 matching bases. Germline CDR1 ENHRY, CDR2 SYGVKD. V gave up 2 bases and J gave up 0 bases, with 8 bases separating them. The CDR3 length is 14 residues.

This chain joins TRBV5-1 and TRBJ2-1; D possibly corresponds to TRBD1 (6 bases). Germline CDR1 reads SGHRS; CDR2 reads YFSETQ. The ends were cut back, 2 bases at V and 14 bases at J, with 23 bases in the middle. CDR3 size: 15 residues. CDR3 sequence reads: CASSFRVPSQGPKFF. DNA of the CDR3: TGCGCCAGCAGCTTCCGGGTCCCGAGCCAGGGGCCTAAGTTCTTC. The full variable domain, with the rest looked up from reference TRBV5-1 and TRBJ2-1, is KAGVTQTPRYLIKTRGQQVTLSCSPISGHRSVSWYQQTPGQGLQFLFEYFSETQRNKGNFPGRFSGRQFSNSRSEMNVSTLELGDSALYLCASSFRVPSQGPKFFGPGTRLTVL.

This sequence joins TRBV19 and TRBJ2-1, with 9 positions matching TRBD1. V lost 2 bases and J lost 5; bases outside the gene matches: 7. Germline assignment: CDR1 LNHDA and CDR2 SQIVND (reference sequence). This CDR3 has 16 amino acids. CDR3 bases: TGTGCCAGTAGTATACTTGCGGGACAGGGCCACAATGAGCAGTTCTTC. Translation: CASSILAGQGHNEQFF.

This chain links TRBV7-3 with TRBJ2-3, with 7 bases aligning to TRBD2. V lost 3 bases and J lost 1; bases outside the gene matches: 1. The CDR3 totals 14 residues. In germline, CDR1 is SGHTA, CDR2 FQGTGA. The CDR3 DNA reads TGTGCCAGCAGCTTCCGGGGGGGCACAGATACGCAGTATTTT. Translating gives CASSFRGGTDTQYF.

This chain joins TRBV5-6 and TRBJ2-1; 7 bases align to TRBD2. From germline, CDR1 is SGHDT and CDR2 YYEEEE. This CDR3 spans 15 amino acids. Unmatched junction bases numbered 12, after V lost 4 bases and J lost 8 bases. This CDR3 is CASSRGGSLRDEQFF. CDR3 sequence (DNA): TGTGCCAGCAGCAGGGGCGGGAGCCTGAGGGATGAGCAGTTCTTC.

The chain carries TRBV27 and TRBJ1-3, with 7 bases aligning to TRBD1. The CDR3 contains 15 residues. Germline CDR1 MNHEY, CDR2 SMNVEV (reference sequence). Trimming removed 5 bases from V and 4 bases from J; junction bases left unmatched: 8. The CDR3 DNA reads as TGTGCCAGCAGTCTACGACAGGGCTCGGGAAACACCATATATTTT. Its protein is CASSLRQGSGNTIYF.

The rearrangement links TRBV5-5 to TRBJ1-1; no clear D. Trimming removed 4 bases from V and 3 bases from J, with 16 bases in between. Germline loops: CDR1 SGHKS, CDR2 YYEKEE (reference sequence). CDR3 length: 15 residues. In DNA, the CDR3 is TGTGCCAGCAGCCCCCCGGCGAAGAGGGACACTGAAGCTTTCTTT. Translated: CASSPPAKRDTEAFF.

The chain employs TRBV7-8 and TRBJ2-3; 11 bases are a match to TRBD1. The CDR3 spans 16 residues. The germline CDR1 and CDR2 sequences are SGHVS and FQNEAQ. V shed 5 bases and J 3 bases; nucleotides not matched to a gene: 7. CDR3: CASSRGQGAFTDTQYF. In DNA, the CDR3 is TGTGCCAGCAGCAGAGGACAGGGGGCCTTTACAGATACGCAGTATTTT.

The chain is built from TRBV7-9 and TRBJ2-6; 10 nucleotides line up with TRBD1. Germline V lookup: CDR1 SEHNR, CDR2 FQNEAQ (reference sequence). Trimming cost V 4 bases and J 0 bases; bases outside gene matches: 9. The CDR3 loop spans 19 amino acids. CDR3 nucleotide sequence: TGTGCCAGCAGCTCCCTGGGGGGACAGGGGCTCTCTGGGGCCAACGTCCTGACTTTC. This sequence encodes CASSSLGGQGLSGANVLTF. The full variable domain, rest sourced from reference TRBV7-9 and TRBJ2-6, is DTGVSQNPRHKITKRGQNVTFRCDPISEHNRLYWYRQTLGQGPEFLTYFQNEAQLEKSRLLSDRFSAERPKGSFSTLEIQRTEQGDSAMYLCASSSLGGQGLSGANVLTFGAGSRLTVL.